Here is one TCR beta chain with its context. As handled by the study authors: It was from reference gene primer amplification that nucleated cell counts were estimated. Libraries were prepared by immunoSEQ multiplex PCR; TCRdb keeps only in-frame clonotypes and omits some of them. The DNA was the basis for D and trimming; V, J and clone size are from that table. The data show 25,000 to 35,000 clones, approximately 90% seen once. This CDR3 comprises 16 residues. Per germline, CDR1 SGHNT and CDR2 YYREEE (reference sequence). V was clipped by 1 base and J by 7 bases, with 18 bases between them. These data originate in a study of blood T cell repertoires in COVID-19. Looking at the study overall: Samples taken during acute and convalescent COVID-19 were collected in the United States, Italy and Spain.

Sequenced: peripheral blood. The clonotype originates from a human donor in a cohort sampled during active COVID-19. The chain combines TRBV5-4 with TRBJ2-1, with D uncertain. CDR3 in amino acids: CASSLQQQANLNEQFF. In DNA form, the CDR3 reads TGTGCCAGCAGCTTGCAACAGCAGGCGAACCTGAATGAGCAGTTCTTC.